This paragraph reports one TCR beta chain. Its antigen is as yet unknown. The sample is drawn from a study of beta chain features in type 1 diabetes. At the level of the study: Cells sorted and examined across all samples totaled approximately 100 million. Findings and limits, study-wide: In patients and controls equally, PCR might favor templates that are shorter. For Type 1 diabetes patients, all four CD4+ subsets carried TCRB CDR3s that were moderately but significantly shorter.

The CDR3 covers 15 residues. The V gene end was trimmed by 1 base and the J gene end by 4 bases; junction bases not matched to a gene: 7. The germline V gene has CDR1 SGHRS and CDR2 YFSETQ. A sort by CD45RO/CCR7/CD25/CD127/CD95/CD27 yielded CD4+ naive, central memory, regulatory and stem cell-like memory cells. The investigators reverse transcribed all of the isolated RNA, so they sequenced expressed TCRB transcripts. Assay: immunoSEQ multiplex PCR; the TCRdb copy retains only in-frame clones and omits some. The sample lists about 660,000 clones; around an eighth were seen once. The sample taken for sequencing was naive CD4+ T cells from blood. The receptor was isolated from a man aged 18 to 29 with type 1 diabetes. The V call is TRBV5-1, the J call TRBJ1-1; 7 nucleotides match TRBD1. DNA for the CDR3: TGCGCCAGCAGCTTGACCCGGGACAGAGGCACTGAAGCTTTCTTT. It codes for CASSLTRDRGTEAFF.